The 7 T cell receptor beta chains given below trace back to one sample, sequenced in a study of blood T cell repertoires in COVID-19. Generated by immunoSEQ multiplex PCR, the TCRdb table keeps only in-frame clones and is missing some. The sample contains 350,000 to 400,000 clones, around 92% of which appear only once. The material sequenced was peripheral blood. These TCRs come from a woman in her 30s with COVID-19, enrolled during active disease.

The CDR3 DNA sequence: TGCGCCAGCAGCTTGGGGCAGGTAGGGGATGAAAAACTGTTTTTT. It codes for CASSLGQVGDEKLFF. V is TRBV5-1 and J is TRBJ1-4; D is possibly TRBD1 (5 bases). The CDR3 spans 15 residues. CDR1 SGHRS and CDR2 YFSETQ come from the germline V gene. Trimming took 0 bases from V and 6 from J, leaving 12 bases between them.

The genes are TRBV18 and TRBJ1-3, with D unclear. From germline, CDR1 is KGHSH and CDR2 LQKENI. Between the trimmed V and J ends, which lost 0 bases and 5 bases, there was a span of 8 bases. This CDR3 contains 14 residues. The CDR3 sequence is CASSPPAGRNTIYF. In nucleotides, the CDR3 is TGTGCCAGCTCACCACCGGCGGGTAGAAACACCATATATTTT.

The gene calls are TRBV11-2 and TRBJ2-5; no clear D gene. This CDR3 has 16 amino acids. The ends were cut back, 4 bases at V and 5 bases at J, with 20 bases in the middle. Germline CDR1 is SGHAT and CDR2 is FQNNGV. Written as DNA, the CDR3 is TGTGCCAGCAGCTCAGAGGTACGCTTCCCTATGGAGACCCAGTACTTC. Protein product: CASSSEVRFPMETQYF.

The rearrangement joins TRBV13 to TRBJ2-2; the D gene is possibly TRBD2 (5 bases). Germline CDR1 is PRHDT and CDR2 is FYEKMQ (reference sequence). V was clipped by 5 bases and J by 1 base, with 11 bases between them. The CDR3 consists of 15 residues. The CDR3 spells CASSIGLMNTGELFF. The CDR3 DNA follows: TGTGCCAGCAGCATCGGACTGATGAACACCGGGGAGCTGTTTTTT. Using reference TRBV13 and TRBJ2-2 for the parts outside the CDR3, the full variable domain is AAGVIQSPRHLIKEKRETATLKCYPIPRHDTVYWYQQGPGQDPQFLISFYEKMQSDKGSIPDRFSAQQFSDYHSELNMSSLELGDSALYFCASSIGLMNTGELFFGEGSRLTVL.

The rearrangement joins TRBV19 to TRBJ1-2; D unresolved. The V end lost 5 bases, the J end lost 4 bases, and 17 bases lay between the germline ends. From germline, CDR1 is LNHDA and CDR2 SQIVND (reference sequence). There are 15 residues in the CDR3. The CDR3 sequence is CASSLVGREGYGYTF. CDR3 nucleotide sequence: TGTGCCAGTAGTCTCGTTGGACGGGAGGGCTATGGCTACACCTTC.

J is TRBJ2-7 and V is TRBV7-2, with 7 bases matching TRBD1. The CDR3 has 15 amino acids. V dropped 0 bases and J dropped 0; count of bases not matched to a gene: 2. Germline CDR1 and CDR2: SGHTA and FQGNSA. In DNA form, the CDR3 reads TGTGCCAGCAGCTTAGCGTGGGACAGCTCCTACGAGCAGTACTTC. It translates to CASSLAWDSSYEQYF.

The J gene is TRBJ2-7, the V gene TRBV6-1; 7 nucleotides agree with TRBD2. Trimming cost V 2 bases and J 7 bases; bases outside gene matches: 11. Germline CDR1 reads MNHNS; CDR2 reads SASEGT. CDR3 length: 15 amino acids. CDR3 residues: CASSESPPGGGEQYV. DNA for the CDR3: TGTGCCAGCAGTGAATCCCCTCCCGGGGGAGGGGAGCAGTACGTC.